The 32 T cell receptor beta chains below were found in one sample sequenced in a study of spatial heterogeneity in lung cancer. Study outcomes and limitations: Intratumoral expanded alpha and beta TCR counts were found to track tumor mutation counts.

TCRdb fed the 5' RACE reads into MiXCR, producing one record per CDR3 protein. This repertoire shows 4,000 to 5,500 distinct CDR3 sequences, 6.5% to 8.5% found once; its top ten account for 16%. Time point of the sample: sample taken at primary tumor resection. No antigen has been assigned to these receptors. Sequencing was performed on lung tumor tissue, taken at surgery. These receptors all come from a female donor with early-stage non-small cell lung cancer.

The table lists this clonotype with a few counts. This rearrangement joins TRBV20-1 to TRBJ1-5; 7 bases map to TRBD1. The V gene's germline CDR1 is DFQATT and CDR2 SNEGSKA (reference sequence). V lost 1 base, J lost 5 bases, and 5 bases stayed unmatched. The CDR3 covers 14 residues. CDR3 in amino acids: CSARVTRGDQPQHF. The CDR3 bases are TGCAGTGCTAGAGTAACCAGGGGGGATCAGCCCCAGCATTTT.

As regards this clonotype: A much more abundant neighbour one base away suggests this may be a read error. V and J are TRBV28 and TRBJ1-1; perhaps TRBD1 as D (5 bases). CDR1 and CDR2 (germline): MDHEN, SYDVKM. The CDR3 loop spans 12 amino acids. In DNA, the CDR3 is TGTGCCAGCAGCCAGGGCGGCACTGATGCTTTCTTT. Translation: CASSQGGTDAFF.

The V call is TRBV27, the J call TRBJ2-7; 8 bases fit TRBD1. The CDR3 consists of 15 residues. Germline V gene sequence: CDR1 MNHEY, CDR2 SMNVEV (reference sequence). The V segment lost 5 bases and the J segment 2 bases; nucleotides outside the gene matches: 8. Here the CDR3 reads CASSPGRGRPYEQYF. The CDR3 DNA reads as TGTGCCAGCAGTCCTGGCAGGGGGCGGCCCTACGAGCAGTACTTC.

CDR3 protein: CASSFRSSTGELFF. DNA for the CDR3: TGTGCCAGCAGCTTTCGAAGCTCCACCGGGGAGCTGTTTTTT. The J gene is TRBJ2-2, the V gene TRBV11-2; the D is unclear. CDR1 SGHAT and CDR2 FQNNGV come from the germline V gene. The CDR3 totals 14 residues. V was shortened by 3 bases and J by 4 bases, with 9 bases between the two germline ends. The variable domain in full, completed from reference TRBV11-2 and TRBJ2-2, reads EAGVAQSPRYKIIEKRQSVAFWCNPISGHATLYWYQQILGQGPKLLIQFQNNGVVDDSQLPKDRFSAERLKGVDSTLKIQPAKLEDSAVYLCASSFRSSTGELFFGEGSRLTVL.

This clonotype came up a few times. The chain recombines TRBV14 with TRBJ2-5, with D possibly being TRBD2 (6 bases). CDR1 and CDR2 from the germline V gene are SGHDN and FVKESK. V lost 4 bases, J lost 1 base, and 10 bases lay in between. This CDR3 has 14 amino acids. This chain's CDR3 is CASSLPGLQETQYF. The DNA for the CDR3 is TGTGCCAGCAGCCTACCGGGACTCCAAGAGACCCAGTACTTC. The full variable domain, completed using reference TRBV14 and TRBJ2-5, is EAGVTQFPSHSVIEKGQTVTLRCDPISGHDNLYWYRRVMGKEIKFLLHFVKESKQDESGMPNNRFLAERTGGTYSTLKVQPAELEDSGVYFCASSLPGLQETQYFGPGTRLLVL.

This clonotype was counted only a few times. Sequence at one end of the junction differs from germline and may be a read error. The V and J genes are TRBV20-1 and TRBJ2-1; 12 bases are shared with TRBD2. There are 13 residues in the CDR3. CDR1 and CDR2 from the germline V gene are DFQATT and SNEGSKA (reference sequence). In DNA form, the CDR3 reads TGCAGTGCCGGCCCTAGCGGGGGGGCCTTAAAGGTCTTC. Its protein product is CSAGPSGGALKVF.

This clonotype came up a few times. The chain recombines TRBV7-9 with TRBJ2-2; D not certain. Germline assignment: CDR1 SEHNR and CDR2 FQNEAQ (reference sequence). The CDR3 has 12 residues. With 4 bases removed from V and 8 bases from J, the gap between germline ends came to 8 bases. CDR3 residues: CASSSGAGELFF. CDR3 DNA sequence: TGTGCCAGCAGCTCCGGTGCAGGGGAGCTGTTTTTT.

This clonotype ranks as large (0.1 to 1%). The chain recombines TRBV10-2 with TRBJ1-1; D is undetermined. The length of the CDR3 is 12 residues. Germline lookup yields CDR1 WSHSY and CDR2 SAAADI. V was clipped by 5 bases and J by 4 bases, with 8 bases between them. The CDR3 DNA is TGCGCCAGCAGTCAGAGCCGCACTGAAGCTTTCTTT. Translated: CASSQSRTEAFF.

By share of the sample, this clonotype is medium-sized. This sequence joins TRBV19 and TRBJ1-5; D gene uncertain. The germline CDR1 and CDR2 sequences are LNHDA and SQIVND (reference sequence). Between the trimmed V and J ends, which lost 2 bases and 0 bases, there was a span of 8 bases. This CDR3 comprises 15 residues. The DNA of the CDR3 is TGTGCCAGTAGTATAAACAGTTATAGCAATCAGCCCCAGCATTTT. It translates to CASSINSYSNQPQHF.

This clonotype was counted only a few times. The J gene is TRBJ2-7, the V gene TRBV28; no clear D gene. The V gene lost 2 bases and the J gene lost 5 bases, with 7 bases spanning the gap. The CDR3 length is 12 residues. Germline V CDR1 and CDR2: MDHEN, SYDVKM. CDR3 amino acids: CASSLEQNEQYF. For the CDR3, the DNA is TGTGCCAGCAGTTTAGAGCAAAACGAGCAGTACTTC.

A few counts support this clonotype. At one end, the junction sequence differs from germline, possibly due to a read error. The V gene is TRBV7-2, the J gene TRBJ2-3; 10 nucleotides agree with TRBD2. The CDR3 covers 11 residues. Germline values: CDR1 SGHTA, CDR2 FQGNSA. CDR3 coding DNA: TGTGCCAGCAGCTTTTTTCCTAGCGGGGGTTTT. Residues: CASSFFPSGGF.

The chain carries TRBV10-3 and TRBJ2-1, with 16 positions matching TRBD2. The CDR3 covers 17 residues. Germline V gene lookup returns CDR1 ENHRY and CDR2 SYGVKD. V shed 3 bases, J shed 10 bases, and the junction held 9 bases outside the gene matches. CDR3 in amino acids: CAISEPGLAGGEFEQFF. DNA of the CDR3: TGTGCCATCAGTGAACCGGGACTAGCGGGGGGGGAATTCGAGCAGTTCTTC.

This clonotype was observed a few times. The CDR3 protein is CSARGDRGYTEAFF. CDR3 DNA: TGCAGTGCTAGGGGGGACAGGGGGTACACTGAAGCTTTCTTT. The genes are TRBV20-1 and TRBJ1-1; 11 bases map to TRBD1. The CDR3 loop spans 14 amino acids. Unmatched junction bases numbered 3, after V lost 3 bases and J lost 3 bases. Germline V lookup: CDR1 DFQATT, CDR2 SNEGSKA (reference sequence).

This clonotype was seen more than once but under ten times. V is TRBV20-1 and J is TRBJ1-2; no clear D. The CDR3 sequence is 13 residues long. From germline, CDR1 is DFQATT and CDR2 SNEGSKA (reference sequence). V dropped 1 base and J dropped 1 base, with 7 bases sitting between them. In DNA form, the CDR3 reads TGCAGTGCTAGAGCGGGTAATAACTATGGCTACACCTTC. As protein: CSARAGNNYGYTF.

This clonotype was found a few times. The J gene is TRBJ2-7, the V gene TRBV28; D uncertain. The CDR3 spans 12 residues. Germline V gene lookup returns CDR1 MDHEN and CDR2 SYDVKM. The germline V and J ends were trimmed by 3 bases and 3 bases, with 6 bases remaining between them. CDR3 sequence (DNA): TGTGCCAGCAGTTTGGACGGCTACGAGCAGTACTTC. Translated, it gives CASSLDGYEQYF.

This clonotype was observed a handful of times. The chain joins TRBV7-2 to TRBJ2-7; 7 bases map to TRBD1. Losses at the gene ends were 5 bases for V and 1 base for J; bases not matched to a gene: 11. Germline CDR1 and CDR2: SGHTA and FQGNSA. This CDR3 contains 16 residues. The CDR3 sequence: CASSPGRTGTSYEQYF. Here the CDR3 DNA reads TGTGCCAGCAGCCCAGGGCGGACAGGTACTTCCTACGAGCAGTACTTC. Looking up the rest from reference TRBV7-2 and TRBJ2-7 gives the full variable domain: GAGVSQSPSNKVTEKGKDVELRCDPISGHTALYWYRQSLGQGLEFLIYFQGNSAPDKSGLPSDRFSAERTGGSVSTLTIQRTQQEDSAVYLCASSPGRTGTSYEQYFGPGTRLTVT.

This clonotype was seen just once. At one of its ends the junction is not consistent with the germline gene, which may arise from a read error. V is TRBV6-1 and J is TRBJ1-3; D unresolved. Germline values: CDR1 MNHNS, CDR2 SASEGT. The CDR3 spans 16 residues. DNA for the CDR3: TGTACCAGCAGTGAACCTGGGAAGGGATCTGGAAACACCATATATTTT. As protein: CTSSEPGKGSGNTIYF.

In its sample, this clonotype ranks as medium-sized. This chain uses TRBV29-1 with TRBJ2-3; either TRBD1 or TRBD2 may supply D (6 bases each). The germline V gene has CDR1 SQVTM and CDR2 ANQGSEA. The V end was cut by 7 bases, the J end by 1 base, with 15 bases between. CDR3 length: 14 amino acids. CDR3 region: CSAARGQGTDTQYF. Written as DNA, the CDR3 is TGCAGCGCAGCACGGGGGCAGGGCACAGATACGCAGTATTTT.

This clonotype turned up a few times. The rearrangement uses TRBV20-1 and TRBJ2-2, with D unresolved. The CDR3 is 12 residues long. V was pared by 5 bases and J by 3 bases, with 7 bases between. Germline V gene data show CDR1 as DFQATT and CDR2 as SNEGSKA (reference sequence). CDR3 residues: CSAPKHTGELFF. The CDR3 DNA follows: TGCAGTGCTCCCAAGCACACCGGGGAGCTGTTTTTT.

A few counts support this clonotype. Here the CDR3 DNA reads TGTGCCAGCAGTTTACCGCGGGGGGGCCGTGCTAGCACAGATACGCAGTATTTT. This gives the protein CASSLPRGGRASTDTQYF. The gene calls are TRBV28 and TRBJ2-3; 9 positions agree with TRBD2. J was trimmed by 0 bases and V by 2 bases; bases with no gene match: 9. Germline CDR1 MDHEN, CDR2 SYDVKM. The CDR3 length is 18 residues.

This clonotype was detected a few times. The V call is TRBV12-3 or TRBV12-4, the J call TRBJ2-1, with 11 bases aligning to TRBD2. Germline trimming cut 1 base from V and 8 bases from J; bases unmatched to any gene: 25. CDR3 size: 22 residues. CDR3 in DNA: TGTGCCAGCAGTTTAGAACCCGTTAAGGCTAGCGGGGGGAGAAACACACACGATGAGCAGTTCTTC. Translation: CASSLEPVKASGGRNTHDEQFF.

V gene TRBV6-2 or TRBV6-3 combines with J gene TRBJ1-4; D unclear. Trimming pared 5 bases from V and 8 bases from J, leaving 9 bases between. CDR1 MNHEY and CDR2 SVGEGT come from the germline V gene. The CDR3 runs 12 residues. The chain's CDR3 is CASSRTPEKLFF. For the CDR3, the DNA is TGTGCCAGCAGTCGCACTCCAGAAAAACTGTTTTTT.

This clonotype is classed as medium-sized. This rearrangement joins TRBV6-1 to TRBJ2-7; 7 positions agree with TRBD1. Germline CDR1 MNHNS, CDR2 SASEGT. V trimming: 3 bases; J trimming: 11 bases; junction bases outside the gene matches: 7. The CDR3 spans 12 residues. CDR3 nucleotides: TGTGCCAGCAGTGAGCAGCTCAGGGGGAAGTACTTC. It is translated as CASSEQLRGKYF.

The chain carries TRBV12-3 or TRBV12-4 and TRBJ1-3, with TRBD1 identical over 8 bases. V was pared by 3 bases and J by 2 bases, with 3 bases of the junction left unmatched. This CDR3 spans 15 amino acids. CDR3: CASSLGTGAGNTIYF. The CDR3 nucleotides are TGTGCCAGCAGTTTGGGGACAGGAGCTGGAAACACCATATATTTT.

This clonotype was seen a handful of times. This chain connects TRBV6-5 to TRBJ2-5; D not certain. CDR3 size: 11 residues. CDR1 MNHEY and CDR2 SVGAGI come from the germline V gene. V dropped 3 bases and J dropped 4 bases, with 3 bases sitting between them. The CDR3 region has the DNA TGTGCCAGCAGTTATTCAGAGACCCAGTACTTC. Its protein is CASSYSETQYF.

By share, this clonotype ranks as large (0.1 to 1%). The chain is built from TRBV7-9 and TRBJ1-6; the match to TRBD1 covers 10 bases. The CDR3 runs to 16 residues. Germline CDR1 and CDR2: SEHNR and FQNEAQ (reference sequence). With 5 bases clipped from V and 7 bases from J, the junction kept 8 bases outside the gene matches. CDR3 in DNA: TGTGCCAGCAGCCAACGACAGGGGGCGCGAAATTCACCCCTCCACTTT. It yields the protein CASSQRQGARNSPLHF.

This clonotype has a handful of counts. The chain combines TRBV28 with TRBJ2-1; D is perhaps TRBD2 (5 bases). V was trimmed by 10 bases and J by 2 bases, leaving 12 bases between them. This CDR3 has 13 residues. Per the germline V gene, CDR1 is MDHEN and CDR2 is SYDVKM. Here the CDR3 DNA reads TGTGCCACCCAAGAGACTACCTACAATGAGCAGTTCTTC. It specifies CATQETTYNEQFF.

This chain connects TRBV7-1 to TRBJ1-1; 7 bases agree with TRBD1. TRBV7-1 counts as an open reading frame of uncertain function. The CDR3 has 15 residues. The V segment lost 3 bases and the J segment 6 bases; nucleotides outside the gene matches: 10. The DNA of the CDR3 is TGTGCCAGCAGCTCGACAGGGTTCGGGTACGCTGAAGCTTTCTTT. Its protein is CASSSTGFGYAEAFF.

This chain links TRBV24-1 with TRBJ2-2; a possible D gene is TRBD2 (6 bases). V was cut by 5 bases and J by 0 bases, with 12 bases left in between. Germline V lookup: CDR1 KGHDR, CDR2 SFDVKD. The CDR3 runs to 16 residues. The CDR3 region is CATSALGGSNTGELFF. CDR3 nucleotide sequence: TGTGCCACCAGTGCTCTGGGGGGATCGAACACCGGGGAGCTGTTTTTT.

This clonotype was seen only a few times. The chain combines TRBV9 with TRBJ1-2, with a tentative D call TRBD1 (6 bases). Germline CDR1 SGDLS, CDR2 YYNGEE. The CDR3 consists of 14 residues. Trimming stripped 7 bases from V and 4 bases from J, with 17 bases between. CDR3 nucleotides: TGTGCCAGCCCCCCATCACAGGGCTGCTATGGCTACACCTTC. Protein: CASPPSQGCYGYTF.

This chain uses TRBV7-9 with TRBJ2-2; TRBD1 is a possible D gene (5 bases). The V end lost 3 bases, the J end lost 1 base, and 9 bases lay between the germline ends. Germline lookup yields CDR1 SEHNR and CDR2 FQNEAQ (reference sequence). The CDR3 extends over 15 amino acids. The CDR3 here is CASSLSQENTGELFF. The CDR3 DNA reads TGTGCCAGCAGCTTGTCACAGGAGAACACCGGGGAGCTGTTTTTT.

This clonotype was observed many times. The V gene is TRBV11-2, the J gene TRBJ1-6; the D is unclear. The CDR3 loop spans 12 amino acids. Germline lookup yields CDR1 SGHAT and CDR2 FQNNGV. Deletions cut 5 bases from V and 9 bases from J, with 8 bases between. DNA of the CDR3: TGTGCCAGCAGCCGCAAAGGTTCACCCCTCCACTTT. It encodes CASSRKGSPLHF.